This T cell receptor (beta chain) was retrieved from a study of cytomegalovirus exposure and HLA in healthy donors (dated by TCRdb to about 2017). With respect to the entire study: An earlier analysis of roughly 610 of the donors reported approximately 260 Gb of sequence data and 90 million to 120 million unique TCR beta sequences obtained from roughly 170 million T cells. An early release that covered about 600 HLA-typed donors contained approximately 300 gigabases of sequencing data and 85 million to 100 million unique TCR sequences. Of the approximately 400 genotyped donors, less than 85% were placed in the genetic ancestry cluster associated with self-reported Caucasian donors. The study was designed to test whether signatures of past pathogen exposure could be identified by cataloging public T cell receptors. The study used immunosequencing to profile the T cell repertoires of 600 to 850 subjects and linked those repertoires to cytomegalovirus serostatus. In addition to the first cohort of 666 subjects, a separate validation cohort of approximately 110 different subjects was used. To predict cytomegalovirus infection status, the study combined high-throughput TCR immunosequencing, statistical association of individual TCRs with disease status, and machine learning. A later analysis re-analyzed previously published TCR beta repertoires from about 600 donors and added high-resolution HLA genotyping to study TCR occurrence patterns. Rather than drawing on any new phenotypic data, the later analysis identified candidate immune exposures from TCR beta sequences and the way those sequences occurred across donors. An earlier analysis of 500 to 650 of the donors applied high-throughput TCR beta sequencing to assess whether each TCR beta V gene segment acted as functional or pseudogenic. Donor age, sex, ethnicity and CMV serostatus were collected together with the repertoire data. A later genetic analysis took genome-wide SNP genotypes for about three fifths of the 666 donors and used that subset as a discovery cohort. Every repertoire in the discovery cohort had been generated on one and the same sequencing platform. Both class I and class II loci were covered by HLA typing, at four-digit resolution. The number of donors typed differed by locus, with roughly 629-640 for A, B, C, DRB1 and DQB1, around 500 for DQA1, 606 for DPA1, and approximately 470 for DPB1. A few DR-DQ haplotypes were treated as single units for association and clustering because of strong linkage in the cohort. On average, about 240,000 unique TCR beta nucleotide sequences were sequenced per donor among about 400 genotyped donors of the cohort, with roughly 18% of those sequences being non-productive.

The cohort was made up of roughly 670 healthy bone marrow donors. All cohort members were sampled while nominally healthy, although unrecorded immune exposures were likely present. The donor tested CMV seropositive and was one of the 289 seropositive cohort members. Each donor provided a peripheral blood sample, and peripheral blood mononuclear cells were used for TCR beta sequencing. The Qiagen DNeasy Blood Extraction Kit was used to extract genomic DNA from the blood cell samples. The study at large found these results: In both the original and validation cohorts, the classifier was reported to diagnose cytomegalovirus status with high specificity and sensitivity. In a later analysis, most CMV-associated TCR beta chains were found to appear HLA-restricted, with HLA associations seemingly driven largely by CMV exposure. At a false discovery rate of 0.05, a later analysis linked roughly 17,000 TCR beta sequences to specific HLA alleles. The study listed approximately 160 TCR beta chains as associated with cytomegalovirus. A further reported finding was that TCR beta sequences accurately predicted the HLA-A and HLA-B alleles for most subjects in the first cohort. A cluster of highly shared sequence variants was judged likely to be a technical artifact of the sequencing pipeline. In an earlier analysis of about 600 of the donors, most TCR beta V segments appeared in productive rearrangements about 90% or about 30% of the time, broadly matching IMGT annotations. The only immune exposure information available for the cohort was CMV serostatus. A later analysis reported that several top co-occurrence clusters appeared linked to parvovirus B19, influenza, CMV and Epstein-Barr virus. According to a later analysis, TCR association rates differed among HLA loci, with DRB1 alleles showing the most associated TCRs and HLA-C alleles showing the fewest. HLA typing was unavailable for some donors at each locus, so association tests used only the typed subset. In a later genetic analysis, fewer N-insertions in productive TCRs were reported among donors in an Asian-associated ancestry cluster than the roughly 710-donor mean. A later analysis found that HLA-associated TCR beta chains were more clonally expanded and had lower generation probabilities than equally common non-associated chains. About 17 rarely observed V segments, including chromosome 9 orphons, were excluded from the earlier analysis of almost 600 of the donors because counts were too low. In vitro tests confirmed that three of the cytomegalovirus-associated TCR beta chains recognize cytomegalovirus antigens. Most TCR sequences were seen in very few donors, while some public TCRs were found in many individuals. The cohort was sequenced for TCR beta chains only, and without alpha or paired-chain data the features that could be detected were limited. The authors suggested that the approach could potentially be generalized to other disease states and immunological phenotypes. Linkage disequilibrium might explain the correlated functional status among segregating V segments, but an unknown experimental factor could not be ruled out. An association between a missense DCLRE1C variant and V-gene and J-gene trimming of TCR beta chains was found in a later genetic analysis and replicated in an independent cohort. Assigning TCR associations to individual alleles was difficult when HLA alleles, especially DR and DQ, strongly co-occurred. Sequencing depth was assumed to be roughly uniform across donors in the presence/absence analyses, though that assumption may not hold.

Preparation of the library involved the immunoSEQ multiplex PCR assay. For the multiplex PCR, a mixture combining 60 forward primers for TCR Vbeta segments and 13 reverse primers for TCR Jbeta segments was used. A multiplex PCR assay on genomic DNA amplified the CDR3 region of rearranged TCR beta genes. Amplified TCR beta libraries were sequenced as 87-base-pair reads on the Illumina HiSeq System. The study's processing was this. In a later analysis, some 80 million unique TCR beta chains were counted across the 500 to 850 repertoires, and about 10 million of these chains were shared by at least two donors. Raw reads were error-corrected and collapsed into unique sequences by a nearest-neighbor algorithm in which closely related sequences were merged to remove PCR and sequencing errors. To assign V, D and J gene segments, CDR3 sequences were aligned to IMGT reference sequences. For a sequence to be retained, a match of at least six nucleotides to both a V gene segment and a J gene segment was required. A rearrangement was called productive if the CDR3 had no stop codons and remained in frame with V and J, and every other rearrangement was called non-productive. CDR3 was defined according to IMGT convention as the region running from the second conserved V-encoded cysteine to the conserved J-encoded phenylalanine. The earlier analysis of more than 450 of the donors excluded sequences that lacked an unambiguous match to a single V gene segment. In an earlier analysis of approximately 500 of the donors, a V segment was called functional when productive rearrangements were above 56.7%, and segregating when the standard deviation between donors exceeded 5%. A statistical classification framework was developed to diagnose cytomegalovirus status using the catalog of TCR beta chain sequences. A later analysis assigned V and J genes by comparing TCR nucleotide sequences with IMGT/GENE-DB human TR gene sequences. A later analysis assigned CDR3 sequences and most-parsimonious VDJ recombination scenarios with the TCRdist pipeline. In a later analysis, each TCR beta chain was defined by its CDR3 amino acid sequence together with its V-gene family, and reads lacking a unique V-gene family were excluded. As a way to deal with suspected cross-contamination and a sequencing artifact, a later analysis dropped roughly 600 nucleotide sequences that were highly shared and had low generation probability. In a later analysis, a clonal expansion index was calculated for each public chain from normalized within-repertoire ranks of inferred template counts. In a later analysis, generation probabilities were computed using a VDJ recombination model fitted to out-of-frame rearrangements, and the results were checked against IGoR. A later analysis scored TCR-TCR, TCR-HLA and TCR-CMV co-occurrence with hypergeometric tests, applying a repertoire-size bias correction to TCR pairs. False discovery rates were estimated in a later analysis by permuting HLA or CMV assignments 20 times. In a later analysis, co-occurring TCRs were grouped using DBSCAN, with TCRdist sequence similarity added in when clustering inside HLA-allele-positive subsets. Co-occurrence clustering excluded repertoires with fewer than 30,000 or more than 120,000 public chains, plus five with anomalous nucleotide sharing. Entries here come from immuneACCESS through TCRdb and include only in-frame sequences with V and J called. Some clones fail to appear in such tables; in the studies checked, an unresolved V gene covers under half of the shortfall, and the cause of the remainder is unknown. V and J calls and clone size come straight from that table; D and trimming were deduced from the DNA. The sample profile shows about 130,000 clones; more than 65% of them were found once. The biggest ten clones account for around 13% of the sample.

About this clone: It has no known antigen specificity. Qualities for individual bases were not recorded, and no much larger clone is one base off.

Sequencing was carried out using PBMCs. The TCR was taken from a woman aged 40 to 50 in good health and CMV-seropositive.

The CDR3 has the sequence CASSTPGQHYGYTF. At the DNA level, the sequence is TGTGCCAGCTCAACGCCGGGACAGCACTATGGCTACACCTTC. This receptor chain uses TRBV6-5 and TRBJ1-2; the central 7 bases match TRBD1. The CDR3 measures 14 amino acids from cysteine to phenylalanine. The entry retains the CDR3 DNA only, 42 bases that are in frame from base 1. The junction shows trimming of 8 bases on V and 3 bases on J, and the gene matches do not reach 9 bases of it. Based on the germline V gene, the CDR1 and CDR2 sequences are MNHEY and SVGAGI.